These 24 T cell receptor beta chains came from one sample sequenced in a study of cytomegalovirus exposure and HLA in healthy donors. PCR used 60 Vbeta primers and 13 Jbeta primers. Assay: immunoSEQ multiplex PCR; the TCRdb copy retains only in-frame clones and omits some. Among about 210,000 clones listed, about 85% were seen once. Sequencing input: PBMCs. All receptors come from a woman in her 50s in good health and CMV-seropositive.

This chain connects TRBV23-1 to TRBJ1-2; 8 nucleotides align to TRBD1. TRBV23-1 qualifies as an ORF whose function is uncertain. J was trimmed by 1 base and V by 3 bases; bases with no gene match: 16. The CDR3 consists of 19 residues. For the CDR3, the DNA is TGCGCCAGCAGTCAGCCCCACCAGTGGACGACAGGGGTTAACTATGGCTACACCTTC. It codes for CASSQPHQWTTGVNYGYTF.

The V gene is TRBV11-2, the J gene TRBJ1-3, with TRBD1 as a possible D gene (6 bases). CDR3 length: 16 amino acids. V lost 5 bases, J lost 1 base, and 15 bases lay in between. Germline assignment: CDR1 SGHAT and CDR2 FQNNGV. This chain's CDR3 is CASSLQGVESGNTIYF. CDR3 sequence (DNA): TGTGCCAGCAGCCTACAGGGAGTTGAGTCTGGAAACACCATATATTTT.

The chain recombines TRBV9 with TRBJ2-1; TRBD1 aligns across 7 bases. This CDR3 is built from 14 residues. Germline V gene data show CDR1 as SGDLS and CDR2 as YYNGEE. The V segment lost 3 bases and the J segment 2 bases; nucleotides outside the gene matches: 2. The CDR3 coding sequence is TGTGCCAGCAGCGGGACAGGAGCCTACAATGAGCAGTTCTTC. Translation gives CASSGTGAYNEQFF.

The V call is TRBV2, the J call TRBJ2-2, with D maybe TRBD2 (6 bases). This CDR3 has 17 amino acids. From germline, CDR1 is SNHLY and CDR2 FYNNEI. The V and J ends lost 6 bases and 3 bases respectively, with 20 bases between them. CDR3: CASSNPRVAADTGELFF. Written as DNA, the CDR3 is TGTGCCAGCAGCAACCCCCGAGTAGCGGCGGACACCGGGGAGCTGTTTTTT.

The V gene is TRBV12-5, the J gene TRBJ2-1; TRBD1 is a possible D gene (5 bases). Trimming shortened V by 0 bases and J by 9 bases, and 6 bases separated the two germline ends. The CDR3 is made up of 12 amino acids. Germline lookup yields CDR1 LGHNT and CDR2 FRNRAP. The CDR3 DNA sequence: TGTGCTAGTGGTTTGGTGGGGCGTGAGCAGTTCTTC. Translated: CASGLVGREQFF.

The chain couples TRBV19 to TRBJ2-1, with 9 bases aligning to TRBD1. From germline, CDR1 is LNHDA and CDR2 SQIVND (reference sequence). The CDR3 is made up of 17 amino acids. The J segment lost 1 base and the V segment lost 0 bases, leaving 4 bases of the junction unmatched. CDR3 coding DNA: TGTGCCAGTAGTATAGATTTGGGGACAGGGTCCTACAATGAGCAGTTCTTC. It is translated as CASSIDLGTGSYNEQFF. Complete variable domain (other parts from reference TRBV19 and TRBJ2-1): DGGITQSPKYLFRKEGQNVTLSCEQNLNHDAMYWYRQDPGQGLRLIYYSQIVNDFQKGDIAEGYSVSREKKESFPLTVTSAQKNPTAFYLCASSIDLGTGSYNEQFFGPGTRLTVL.

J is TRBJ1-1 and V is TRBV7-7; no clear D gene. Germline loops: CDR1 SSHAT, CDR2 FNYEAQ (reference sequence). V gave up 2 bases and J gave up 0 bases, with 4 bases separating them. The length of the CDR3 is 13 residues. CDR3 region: CASSLSMNTEAFF. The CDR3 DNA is TGTGCCAGCAGCTTATCTATGAACACTGAAGCTTTCTTT.

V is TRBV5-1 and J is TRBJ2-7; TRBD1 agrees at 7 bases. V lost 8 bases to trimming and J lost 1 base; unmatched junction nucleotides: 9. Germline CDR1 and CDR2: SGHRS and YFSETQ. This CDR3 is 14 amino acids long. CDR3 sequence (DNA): TGCGCCAGTAGTAGGGACAGCGGATCCTACGAGCAGTACTTC. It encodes CASSRDSGSYEQYF.

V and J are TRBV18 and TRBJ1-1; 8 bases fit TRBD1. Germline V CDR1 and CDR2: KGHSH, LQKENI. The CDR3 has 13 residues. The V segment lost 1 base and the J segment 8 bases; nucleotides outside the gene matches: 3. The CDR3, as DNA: TGTGCCAGCTCACCACGGACAGGGAACGAAGCTTTCTTT. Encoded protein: CASSPRTGNEAFF.

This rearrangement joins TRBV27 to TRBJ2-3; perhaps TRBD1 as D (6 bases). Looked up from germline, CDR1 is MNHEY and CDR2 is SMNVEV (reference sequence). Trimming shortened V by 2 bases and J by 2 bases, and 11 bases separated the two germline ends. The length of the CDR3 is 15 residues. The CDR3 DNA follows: TGTGCCAGCAGTTTACTAGGGGGACCCACAGATACGCAGTATTTT. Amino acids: CASSLLGGPTDTQYF.

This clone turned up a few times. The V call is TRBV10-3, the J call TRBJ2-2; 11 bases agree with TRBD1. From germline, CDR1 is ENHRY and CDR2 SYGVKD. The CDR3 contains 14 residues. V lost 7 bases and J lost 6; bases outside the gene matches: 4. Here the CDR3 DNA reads TGTGCCATCACACCGGGACAGGGGGCCGGGGAGCTGTTTTTT. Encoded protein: CAITPGQGAGELFF.

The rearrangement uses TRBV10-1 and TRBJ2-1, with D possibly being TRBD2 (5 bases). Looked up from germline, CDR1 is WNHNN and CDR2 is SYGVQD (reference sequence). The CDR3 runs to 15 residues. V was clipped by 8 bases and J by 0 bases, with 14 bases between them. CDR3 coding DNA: TGCGCCAGCGGTAGGAGGATCTGCTCCTACAATGAGCAGTTCTTC. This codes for CASGRRICSYNEQFF.

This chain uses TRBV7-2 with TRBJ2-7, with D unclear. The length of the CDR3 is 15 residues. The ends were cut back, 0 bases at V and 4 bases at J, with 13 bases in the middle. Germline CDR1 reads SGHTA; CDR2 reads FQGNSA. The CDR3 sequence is CASSLAPEILYEQYF. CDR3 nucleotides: TGTGCCAGCAGCTTAGCGCCAGAAATCTTATACGAGCAGTACTTC.

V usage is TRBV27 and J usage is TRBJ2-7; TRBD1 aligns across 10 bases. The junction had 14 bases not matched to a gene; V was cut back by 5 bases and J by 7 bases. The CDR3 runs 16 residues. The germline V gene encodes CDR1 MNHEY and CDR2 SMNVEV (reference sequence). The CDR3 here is CASSLDGTGEWREQYF. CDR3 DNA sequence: TGTGCCAGCAGTCTTGATGGGACAGGGGAATGGAGGGAGCAGTACTTC.

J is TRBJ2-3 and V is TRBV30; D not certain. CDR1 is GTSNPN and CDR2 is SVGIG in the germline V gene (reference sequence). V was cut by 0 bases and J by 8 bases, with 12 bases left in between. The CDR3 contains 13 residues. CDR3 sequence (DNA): TGTGCCTGGAGTGTACAACGAAGAGGTACGCAGTATTTT. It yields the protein CAWSVQRRGTQYF. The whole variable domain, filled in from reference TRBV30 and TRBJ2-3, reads SQTIHQWPATLVQPVGSPLSLECTVEGTSNPNLYWYRQAAGRGLQLLFYSVGIGQISSEVPQNLSASRPQDRQFILSSKKLLLSDSGFYLCAWSVQRRGTQYFGPGTRLTVL.

The CDR3, as DNA: TGCGCCAGCAGCCAACTAACGATTAGCGGGGCAGTCACCTACGAGCAGTACTTC. Translating it yields CASSQLTISGAVTYEQYF. The chain links TRBV4-1 to TRBJ2-7, with 8 nucleotides matching TRBD2. V dropped 2 bases and J dropped 2; count of bases not matched to a gene: 14. This CDR3 has 18 residues. Germline lookup yields CDR1 MGHRA and CDR2 YSYEKL.

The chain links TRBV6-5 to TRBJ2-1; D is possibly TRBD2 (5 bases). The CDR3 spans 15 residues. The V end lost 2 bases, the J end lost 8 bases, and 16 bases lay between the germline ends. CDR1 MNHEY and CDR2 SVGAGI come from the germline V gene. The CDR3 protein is CASSYPSGSDDEQFF. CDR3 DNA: TGTGCCAGCAGTTACCCCTCGGGTAGCGACGATGAGCAGTTCTTC.

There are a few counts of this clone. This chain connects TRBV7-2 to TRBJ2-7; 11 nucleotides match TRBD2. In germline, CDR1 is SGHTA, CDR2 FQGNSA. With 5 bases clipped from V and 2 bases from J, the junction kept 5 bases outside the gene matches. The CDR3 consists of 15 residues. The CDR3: CASSRPSGGPYEQYF. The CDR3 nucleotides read TGTGCCAGCAGCCGCCCTAGCGGGGGGCCCTACGAGCAGTACTTC.

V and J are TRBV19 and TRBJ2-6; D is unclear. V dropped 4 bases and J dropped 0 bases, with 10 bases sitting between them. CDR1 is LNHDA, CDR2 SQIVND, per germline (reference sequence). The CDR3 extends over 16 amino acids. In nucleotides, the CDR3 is TGTGCCAGTAGTACCGCGCTCCCCTCTGGGGCCAACGTCCTGACTTTC. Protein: CASSTALPSGANVLTF.

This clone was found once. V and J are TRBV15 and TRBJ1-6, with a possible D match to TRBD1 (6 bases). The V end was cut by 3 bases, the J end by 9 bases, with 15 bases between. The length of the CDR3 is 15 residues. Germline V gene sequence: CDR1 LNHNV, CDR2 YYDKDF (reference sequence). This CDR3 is CATSRLEQGGSPLHF. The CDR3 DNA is TGTGCCACCAGCAGGCTCGAACAGGGCGGTTCACCCCTCCACTTT. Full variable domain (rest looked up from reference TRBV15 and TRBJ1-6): DAMVIQNPRYQVTQFGKPVTLSCSQTLNHNVMYWYQQKSSQAPKLLFHYYDKDFNNEADTPDNFQSRRPNTSFCFLDIRSPGLGDTAMYLCATSRLEQGGSPLHFGNGTRLTVT.

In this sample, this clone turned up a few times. CDR3 sequence reads: CASSQGLRYGYTF. The CDR3 bases are TGTGCCAGTAGTCAGGGTCTACGCTACGGCTACACCTTC. The chain is built from TRBV19 and TRBJ1-2; a possible D gene is TRBD1 (5 bases). Germline V gene sequence: CDR1 LNHDA, CDR2 SQIVND (reference sequence). This CDR3 is 13 amino acids long. Trimming took off 5 bases at V and 8 bases at J, with 15 bases between the two ends.

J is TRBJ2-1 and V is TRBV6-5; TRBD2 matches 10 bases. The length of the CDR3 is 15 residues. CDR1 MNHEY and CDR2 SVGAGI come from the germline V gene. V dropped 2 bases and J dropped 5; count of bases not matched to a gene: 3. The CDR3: CASSYSLAGDNEQFF. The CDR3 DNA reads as TGTGCCAGCAGTTACAGCCTAGCGGGGGACAATGAGCAGTTCTTC.

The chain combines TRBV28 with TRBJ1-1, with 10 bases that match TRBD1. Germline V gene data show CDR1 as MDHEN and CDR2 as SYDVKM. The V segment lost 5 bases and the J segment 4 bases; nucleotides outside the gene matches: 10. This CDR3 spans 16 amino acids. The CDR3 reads CASSTPDRGVTTEAFF. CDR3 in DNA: TGTGCCAGCAGTACACCGGACAGGGGGGTTACCACTGAAGCTTTCTTT.

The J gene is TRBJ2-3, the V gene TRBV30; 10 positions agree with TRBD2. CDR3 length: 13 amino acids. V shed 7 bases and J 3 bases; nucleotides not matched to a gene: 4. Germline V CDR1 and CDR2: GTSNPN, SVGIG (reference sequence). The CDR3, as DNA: TGTGCCTACTTTAGCGGGGGGACAGATACGCAGTATTTT. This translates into CAYFSGGTDTQYF. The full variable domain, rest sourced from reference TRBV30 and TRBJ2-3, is SQTIHQWPATLVQPVGSPLSLECTVEGTSNPNLYWYRQAAGRGLQLLFYSVGIGQISSEVPQNLSASRPQDRQFILSSKKLLLSDSGFYLCAYFSGGTDTQYFGPGTRLTVL.